This TCR beta chain was documented in a study of blood T cell repertoires in COVID-19. Overall study context: T cells, B-cell-depleted T cells, or PBMCs provided the cDNA or gDNA that served as material.

The CDR3 totals 12 residues. The V and J ends lost 4 bases and 5 bases respectively, with 8 bases between them. Germline CDR1 and CDR2: SGHDN and FVKESK. Profiling relied on immunoSEQ multiplex PCR, and the TCRdb table lists in-frame clones only, not all of them. The table records under 350,000 clones, about 89% of them present only once. Sequenced sample: peripheral blood. The sequence was collected from a man aged 40-49 years with acute or convalescent COVID-19. The chain uses TRBV14 and TRBJ1-2; possible D gene TRBD1, 5 bases. In DNA form, the CDR3 reads TGTGCCAGCAGCCGAGACAGTTATGGCTACACCTTC. This gives the protein CASSRDSYGYTF.